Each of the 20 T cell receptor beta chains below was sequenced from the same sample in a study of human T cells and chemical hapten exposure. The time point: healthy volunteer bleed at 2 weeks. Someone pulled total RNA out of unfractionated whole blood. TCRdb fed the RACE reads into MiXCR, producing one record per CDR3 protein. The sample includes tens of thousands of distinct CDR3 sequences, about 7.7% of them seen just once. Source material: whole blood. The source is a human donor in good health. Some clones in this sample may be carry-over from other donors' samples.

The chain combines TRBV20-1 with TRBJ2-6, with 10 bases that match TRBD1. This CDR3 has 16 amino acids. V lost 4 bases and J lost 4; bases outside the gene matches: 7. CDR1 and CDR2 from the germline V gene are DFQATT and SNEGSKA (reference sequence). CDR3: CSAIRQGAGGANVLTF. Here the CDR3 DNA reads TGCAGTGCTATCCGACAGGGGGCGGGCGGGGCCAACGTCCTGACTTTC.

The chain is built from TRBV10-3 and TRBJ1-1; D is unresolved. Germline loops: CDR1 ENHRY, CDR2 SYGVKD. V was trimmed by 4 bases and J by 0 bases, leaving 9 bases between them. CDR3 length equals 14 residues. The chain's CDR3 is CAISVGNLNTEAFF. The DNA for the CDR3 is TGTGCCATCAGTGTCGGGAACCTGAACACTGAAGCTTTCTTT.

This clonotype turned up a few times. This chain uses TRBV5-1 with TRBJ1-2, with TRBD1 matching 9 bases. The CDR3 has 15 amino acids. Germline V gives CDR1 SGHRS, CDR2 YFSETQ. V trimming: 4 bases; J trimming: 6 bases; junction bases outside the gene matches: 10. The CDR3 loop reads CASSKGTGNTNGYTF. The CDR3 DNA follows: TGCGCCAGCAGCAAAGGGACAGGGAATACGAATGGCTACACCTTC.

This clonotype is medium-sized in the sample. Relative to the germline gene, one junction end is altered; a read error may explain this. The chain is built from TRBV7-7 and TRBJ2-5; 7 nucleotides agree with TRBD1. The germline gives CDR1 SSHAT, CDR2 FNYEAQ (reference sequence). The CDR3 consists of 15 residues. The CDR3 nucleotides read TGTGCTAGCAGCTTAGGGGGACAGAGCCAAGAGACCCAGTACTTC. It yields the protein CASSLGGQSQETQYF.

The CDR3 sequence is CASKTRSSYNEQFF. Written as DNA, the CDR3 is TGTGCCAGCAAGACCCGAAGCTCCTACAATGAGCAGTTCTTC. The genes are TRBV7-2 and TRBJ2-1, with D uncertain. Germline-derived CDR1 and CDR2 are SGHTA and FQGNSA. The CDR3 consists of 14 residues. V was clipped by 7 bases and J by 0 bases, with 10 bases between them.

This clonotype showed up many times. DNA of the CDR3: TGTGCCAGCAGTTATGGGTTTACGGCGCCATCCAACACTGAAGCTTTCTTT. This codes for CASSYGFTAPSNTEAFF. This rearrangement joins TRBV6-5 to TRBJ1-1; D is unresolved. Germline CDR1 reads MNHEY; CDR2 reads SVGAGI. Trimming stripped 3 bases from V and 2 bases from J, with 19 bases between. The CDR3 spans 17 residues.

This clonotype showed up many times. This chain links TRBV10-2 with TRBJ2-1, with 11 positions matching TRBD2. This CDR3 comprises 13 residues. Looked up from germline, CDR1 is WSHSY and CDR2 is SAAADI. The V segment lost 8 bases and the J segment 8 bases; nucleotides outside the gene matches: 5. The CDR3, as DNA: TGCGCCAGCCTGGGACTAGCGGCTGATGAGCAGTTCTTC. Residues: CASLGLAADEQFF.

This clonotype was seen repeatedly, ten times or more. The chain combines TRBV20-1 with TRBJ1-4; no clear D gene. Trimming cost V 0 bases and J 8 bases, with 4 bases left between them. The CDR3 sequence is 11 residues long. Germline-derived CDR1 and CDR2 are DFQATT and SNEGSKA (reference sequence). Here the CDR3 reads CSARDYEKLFF. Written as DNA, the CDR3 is TGCAGTGCTAGAGATTACGAAAAACTGTTTTTT.

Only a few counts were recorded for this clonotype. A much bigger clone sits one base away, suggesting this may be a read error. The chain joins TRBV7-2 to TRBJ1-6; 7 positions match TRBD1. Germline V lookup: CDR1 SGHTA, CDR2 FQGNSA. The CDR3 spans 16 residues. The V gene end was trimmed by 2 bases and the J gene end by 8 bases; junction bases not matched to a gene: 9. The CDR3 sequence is CASSLTRGQEHSPLHF. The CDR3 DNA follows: TGTGCCAGCAGCTTAACGAGAGGACAGGAACATTCACCCCTCCACTTT.

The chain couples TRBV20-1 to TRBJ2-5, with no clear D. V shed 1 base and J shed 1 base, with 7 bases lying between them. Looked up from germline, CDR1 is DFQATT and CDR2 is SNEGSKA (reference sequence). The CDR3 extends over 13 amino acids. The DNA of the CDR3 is TGCAGTGCTAGAGGCCAGCCCCAAGAGACCCAGTACTTC. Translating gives CSARGQPQETQYF.

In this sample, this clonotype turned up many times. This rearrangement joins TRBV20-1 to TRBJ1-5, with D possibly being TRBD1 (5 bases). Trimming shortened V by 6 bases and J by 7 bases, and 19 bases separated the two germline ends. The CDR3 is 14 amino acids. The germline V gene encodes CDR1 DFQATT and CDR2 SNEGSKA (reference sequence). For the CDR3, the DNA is TGCAGTGCCATACAAGGGGCGCCTCGGCAGCCCCAGCATTTT. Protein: CSAIQGAPRQPQHF.

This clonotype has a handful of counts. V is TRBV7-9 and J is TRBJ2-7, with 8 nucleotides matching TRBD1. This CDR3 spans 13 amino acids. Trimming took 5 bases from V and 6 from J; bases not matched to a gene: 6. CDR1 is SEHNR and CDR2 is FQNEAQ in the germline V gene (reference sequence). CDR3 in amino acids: CASSGQGKLEQYF. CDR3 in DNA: TGTGCCAGCAGCGGACAGGGTAAACTCGAGCAGTACTTC.

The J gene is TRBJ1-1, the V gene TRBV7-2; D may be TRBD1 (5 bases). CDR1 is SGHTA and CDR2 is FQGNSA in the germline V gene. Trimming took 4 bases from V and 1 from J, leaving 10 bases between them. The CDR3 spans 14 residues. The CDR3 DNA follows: TGTGCCAGCAGCTCGACAGCAGCGAACACTGAAGCTTTCTTT. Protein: CASSSTAANTEAFF. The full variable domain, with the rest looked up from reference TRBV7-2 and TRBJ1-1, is GAGVSQSPSNKVTEKGKDVELRCDPISGHTALYWYRQSLGQGLEFLIYFQGNSAPDKSGLPSDRFSAERTGGSVSTLTIQRTQQEDSAVYLCASSSTAANTEAFFGQGTRLTVV.

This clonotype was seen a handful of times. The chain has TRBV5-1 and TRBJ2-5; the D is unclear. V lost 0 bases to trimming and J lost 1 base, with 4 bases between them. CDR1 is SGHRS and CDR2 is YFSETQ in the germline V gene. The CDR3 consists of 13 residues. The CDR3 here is CASSLGSQETQYF. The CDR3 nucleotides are TGCGCCAGCAGCTTGGGCAGCCAAGAGACCCAGTACTTC.

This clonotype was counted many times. CDR3 sequence: CASSLFHEQYF. The CDR3 nucleotides read TGTGCCAGCAGCTTATTCCACGAGCAGTACTTC. The rearrangement uses TRBV7-2 and TRBJ2-7; D not resolved. V lost 2 bases and J 5 bases, leaving 4 bases between the germline ends. The CDR3 covers 11 residues. CDR1 is SGHTA, CDR2 FQGNSA, per germline.

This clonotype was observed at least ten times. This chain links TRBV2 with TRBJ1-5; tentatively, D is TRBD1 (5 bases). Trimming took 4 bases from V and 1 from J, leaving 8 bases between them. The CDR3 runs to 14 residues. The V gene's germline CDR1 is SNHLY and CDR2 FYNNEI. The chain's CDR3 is CASSVQGSNQPQHF. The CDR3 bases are TGTGCCAGCAGTGTCCAGGGAAGCAATCAGCCCCAGCATTTT. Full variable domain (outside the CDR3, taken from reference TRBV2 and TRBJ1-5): EPEVTQTPSHQVTQMGQEVILRCVPISNHLYFYWYRQILGQKVEFLVSFYNNEISEKSEIFDDQFSVERPDGSNFTLKIRSTKLEDSAMYFCASSVQGSNQPQHFGDGTRLSIL.

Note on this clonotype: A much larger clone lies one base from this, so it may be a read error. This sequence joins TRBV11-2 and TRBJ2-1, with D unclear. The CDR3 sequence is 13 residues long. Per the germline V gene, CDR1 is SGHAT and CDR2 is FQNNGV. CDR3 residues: CASSLEPHNEQLF. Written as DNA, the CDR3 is TGTGCCAGCAGCTTAGAGCCCCACAATGAGCAGCTCTTC.

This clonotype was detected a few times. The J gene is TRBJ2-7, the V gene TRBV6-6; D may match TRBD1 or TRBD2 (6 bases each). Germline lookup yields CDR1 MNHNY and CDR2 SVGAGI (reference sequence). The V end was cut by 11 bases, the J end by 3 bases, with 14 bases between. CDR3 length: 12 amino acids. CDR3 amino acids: CAGGPNHYEQYF. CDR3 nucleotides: TGTGCCGGGGGGCCTAACCACTACGAGCAGTACTTC.

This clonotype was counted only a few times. CDR3: CASSNTRGKGRYEQYF. The DNA for the CDR3 is TGTGCCAGCAGCAACACAAGGGGGAAAGGAAGGTACGAGCAGTACTTC. The V and J genes are TRBV11-2 and TRBJ2-7; TRBD1 is a possible D gene (6 bases). The CDR3 runs to 16 residues. V lost 5 bases to trimming and J lost 4 bases, with 21 bases between them. Per germline, CDR1 SGHAT and CDR2 FQNNGV.

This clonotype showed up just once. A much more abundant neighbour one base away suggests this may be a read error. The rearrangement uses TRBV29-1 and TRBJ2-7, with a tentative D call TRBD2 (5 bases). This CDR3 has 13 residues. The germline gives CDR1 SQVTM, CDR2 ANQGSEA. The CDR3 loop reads CGVDGGSSYEQYF. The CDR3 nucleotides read TGCGGCGTTGATGGTGGGAGCTCCTACGAGCAGTACTTC.